These 9 T cell receptor beta chains share one sample of origin, sequenced in a study of OX40 agonist ivuxolimab in advanced cancers. Clones were read by immunoSEQ multiplex PCR, and TCRdb kept only the in-frame ones, dropping some. Of 70,000 to 90,000 clones listed, about 87% were seen once; the top ten hold just under 7%. The material sequenced was CD4+ or CD8+ T cells sorted from blood, taken in a trial of the OX40 agonist ivuxolimab. All receptors come from an adult with an advanced solid tumor such as melanoma, head and neck, liver or kidney cancer.

The chain joins TRBV9 to TRBJ2-5; D gene uncertain. Germline values: CDR1 SGDLS, CDR2 YYNGEE. The V end lost 0 bases, the J end lost 5 bases, and 14 bases lay between the germline ends. The CDR3 has 15 residues. DNA of the CDR3: TGTGCCAGCAGCGTAGCTGGCAGATCTCCGGAGACCCAGTACTTC. Its translation is CASSVAGRSPETQYF.

V is TRBV5-1 and J is TRBJ2-1, with D possibly TRBD1 on 5 matching bases. The CDR3 is made up of 16 amino acids. Trimming removed 6 bases at V and 10 bases at J, with 26 bases between. Per the germline V gene, CDR1 is SGHRS and CDR2 is YFSETQ. CDR3 amino acids: CASTRSAGLISWEQFF. The CDR3 region has the DNA TGCGCCAGCACCCGGAGCGCAGGGTTAATTTCTTGGGAGCAGTTCTTC.

This chain uses TRBV5-6 with TRBJ1-2; D ambiguous. Trimming pared 5 bases from V and 8 bases from J, leaving 10 bases between. This CDR3 has 11 amino acids. Germline assignment: CDR1 SGHDT and CDR2 YYEEEE. The CDR3 spells CASSIGGGYTF. In DNA form, the CDR3 reads TGTGCCAGCAGTATTGGCGGGGGCTACACCTTC.

V and J are TRBV7-2 and TRBJ1-3; D is unclear. V was shortened by 5 bases and J by 7 bases, with 18 bases between the two germline ends. Germline V gives CDR1 SGHTA, CDR2 FQGNSA. The CDR3 runs 15 residues. The CDR3 DNA reads as TGTGCCAGCAGCCCTGGTCGTGTAGGGCCGAACACCATATATTTT. Translating it yields CASSPGRVGPNTIYF.

The chain combines TRBV4-1 with TRBJ2-3, with TRBD1 matching over 10 bases. CDR1 and CDR2 from the germline V gene are MGHRA and YSYEKL. The CDR3 is made up of 18 amino acids. The ends lost 3 bases at V and 4 bases at J; junction bases unmatched: 13. The CDR3 DNA is TGCGCCAGCAGCCAGGGATCCGGACAGGGGGTAATCTCAGATACGCAGTATTTT. This encodes CASSQGSGQGVISDTQYF.

V is TRBV4-3 and J is TRBJ1-2, with 8 bases aligning to TRBD1. The ends lost 0 bases at V and 8 bases at J; junction bases unmatched: 8. The CDR3 runs 15 residues. Germline V gives CDR1 LGHNA, CDR2 YSLEER. The CDR3 DNA sequence: TGCGCCAGCAGCCAAGATCCTTGGACAGGGACCGGCTACACCTTC. This codes for CASSQDPWTGTGYTF.

The chain employs TRBV2 and TRBJ1-5, with a possible D match to TRBD1 (6 bases). Germline lookup yields CDR1 SNHLY and CDR2 FYNNEI. Between the trimmed V and J ends, which lost 6 bases and 4 bases, there was a span of 13 bases. CDR3 length: 14 residues. The CDR3 nucleotides are TGTGCCAGCAGGGAAAACAGGGAAAATCAGCCCCAGCATTTT. It translates to CASRENRENQPQHF.

This chain's CDR3 is CASSAPGGSTEAFF. The CDR3 nucleotides are TGTGCCAGCTCAGCGCCAGGGGGTTCGACTGAAGCTTTCTTT. The chain combines TRBV18 with TRBJ1-1; 7 positions match TRBD1. There are 14 residues in the CDR3. CDR1 is KGHSH and CDR2 is LQKENI in the germline V gene. V lost 5 bases to trimming and J lost 5 bases; unmatched junction nucleotides: 8.

The chain is built from TRBV7-8 and TRBJ2-7; 9 positions match TRBD2. CDR3 size: 16 residues. Germline-derived CDR1 and CDR2 are SGHVS and FQNEAQ. The V and J ends lost 5 bases and 2 bases, in that order; junction bases with no gene match: 10. In DNA form, the CDR3 reads TGTGCCAGCAGCCTTATACAGGCTAGCGGGGCCTACGAGCAGTACTTC. This encodes CASSLIQASGAYEQYF.